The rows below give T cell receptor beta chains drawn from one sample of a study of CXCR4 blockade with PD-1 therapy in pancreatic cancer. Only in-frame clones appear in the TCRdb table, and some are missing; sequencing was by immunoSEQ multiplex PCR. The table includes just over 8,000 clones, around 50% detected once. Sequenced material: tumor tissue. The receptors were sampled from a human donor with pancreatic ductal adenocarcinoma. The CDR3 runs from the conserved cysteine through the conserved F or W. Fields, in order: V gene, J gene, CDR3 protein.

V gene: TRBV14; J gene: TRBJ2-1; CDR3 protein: CASSLLDRINNEQFF
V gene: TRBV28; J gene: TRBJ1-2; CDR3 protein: CASSPGTGWNYGYTF
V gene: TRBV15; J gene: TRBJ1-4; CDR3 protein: CATSRGSGRDEKLFF
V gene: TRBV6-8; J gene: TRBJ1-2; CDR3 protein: CASSRSSNYGYTF
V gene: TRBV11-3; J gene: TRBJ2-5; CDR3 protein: CASSLRLAGVIQETQYF
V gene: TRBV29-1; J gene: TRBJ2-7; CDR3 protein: CSVGDRRPPYEQYF
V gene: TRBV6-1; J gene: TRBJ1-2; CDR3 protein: CASSEAPGGGYTF
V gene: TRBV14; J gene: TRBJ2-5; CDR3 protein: CASSQGAQETQYF
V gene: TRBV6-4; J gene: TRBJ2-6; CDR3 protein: CASSANPTRAGANVLTF
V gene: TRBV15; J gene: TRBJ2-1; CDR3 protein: CATSRVAGGRSYNEQFF
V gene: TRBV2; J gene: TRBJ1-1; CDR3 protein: CASSVSGFTEAFF
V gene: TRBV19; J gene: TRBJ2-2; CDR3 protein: CASSITGYTGELFF
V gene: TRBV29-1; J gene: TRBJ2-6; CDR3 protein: CSVSQGKEANVLTF
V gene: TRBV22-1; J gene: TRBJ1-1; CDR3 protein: CASSLSPRNTEAFF
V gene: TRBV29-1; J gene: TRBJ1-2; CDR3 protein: CSVREGDRYGYTF
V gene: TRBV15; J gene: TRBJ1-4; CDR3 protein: CATSRGPGQGNEKLFF
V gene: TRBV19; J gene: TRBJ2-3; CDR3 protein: CASSRSGGPRGTDTQYF
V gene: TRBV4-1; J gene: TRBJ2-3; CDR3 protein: CASSRRAGAGTDTQYF
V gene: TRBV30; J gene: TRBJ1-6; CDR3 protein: CAWSHVTVSPLHF
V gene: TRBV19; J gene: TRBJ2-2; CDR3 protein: CARTLAGLNTGELFF
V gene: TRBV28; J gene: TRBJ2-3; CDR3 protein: CASSPGTDTQYF
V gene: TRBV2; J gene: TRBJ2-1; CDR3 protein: CASSREGGANNEQFF
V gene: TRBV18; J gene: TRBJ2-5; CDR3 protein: CASSPDMGQETQYF
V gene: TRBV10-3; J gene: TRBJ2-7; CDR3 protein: CAISRDRGYEQYF
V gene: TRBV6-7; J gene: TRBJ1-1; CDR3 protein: CASSYYTEAFF
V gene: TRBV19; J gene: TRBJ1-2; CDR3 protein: CASSIVENYGYTF
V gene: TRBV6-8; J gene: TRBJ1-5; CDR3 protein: CAISGQGSNQPQHF
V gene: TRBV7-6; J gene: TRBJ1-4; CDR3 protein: CASSTTETGLTNIGKLFF
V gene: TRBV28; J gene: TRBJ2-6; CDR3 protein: CASRGGASGANVLTF
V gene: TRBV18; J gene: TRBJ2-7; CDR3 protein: CASSPTGPTYEQYF
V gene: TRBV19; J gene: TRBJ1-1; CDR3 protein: CASSIVTPGGGNTEAFF
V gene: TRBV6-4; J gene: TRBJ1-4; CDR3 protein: CASLLGGPPTSREKLFF
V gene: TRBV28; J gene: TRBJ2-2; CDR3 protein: CASRKAGSGELFF
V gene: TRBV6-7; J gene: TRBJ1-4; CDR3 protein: CASSYSRQGHRREKLFF
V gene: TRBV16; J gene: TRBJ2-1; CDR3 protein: CASSQWNEQFF
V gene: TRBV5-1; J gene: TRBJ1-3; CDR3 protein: CASSLEAGFVETIYF
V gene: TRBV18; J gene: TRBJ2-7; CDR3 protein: CASSGEKSSYEQYF
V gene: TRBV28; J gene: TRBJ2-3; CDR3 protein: CASRSSGIRRDTQYF
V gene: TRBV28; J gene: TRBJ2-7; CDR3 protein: CASSSTGIIYEQYF
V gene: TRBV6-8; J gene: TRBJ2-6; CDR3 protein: CASRAVGAGANVLTF
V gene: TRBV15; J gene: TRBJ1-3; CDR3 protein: CATSRDHPTAISGNTIYF
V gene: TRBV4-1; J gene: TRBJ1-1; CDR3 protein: CASSQSSDTEAFF
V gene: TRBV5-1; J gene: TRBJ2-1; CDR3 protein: CASSLVAGGYNEQFF
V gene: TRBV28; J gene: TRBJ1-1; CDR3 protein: CASTARGGMNTEAFF
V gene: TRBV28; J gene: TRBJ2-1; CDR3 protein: CASSPFRGRNEQFF
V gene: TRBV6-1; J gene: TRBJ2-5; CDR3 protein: CASSEDLRYQETQYF
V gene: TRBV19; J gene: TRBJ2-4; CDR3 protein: CASSIEQGAIQYF
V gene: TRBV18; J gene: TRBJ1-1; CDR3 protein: CASSPRGTKAFF
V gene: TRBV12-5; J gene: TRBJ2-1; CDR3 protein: CASGLGTGPYNEQFF
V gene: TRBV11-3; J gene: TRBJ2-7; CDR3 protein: CASSGTAIGDYEQYF
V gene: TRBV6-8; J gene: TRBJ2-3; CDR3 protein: CASSYGPASADTQYF
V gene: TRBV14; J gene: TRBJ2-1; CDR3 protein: CASSLSPGQTPLF
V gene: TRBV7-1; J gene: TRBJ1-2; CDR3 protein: CASSMTGGAFGYTF